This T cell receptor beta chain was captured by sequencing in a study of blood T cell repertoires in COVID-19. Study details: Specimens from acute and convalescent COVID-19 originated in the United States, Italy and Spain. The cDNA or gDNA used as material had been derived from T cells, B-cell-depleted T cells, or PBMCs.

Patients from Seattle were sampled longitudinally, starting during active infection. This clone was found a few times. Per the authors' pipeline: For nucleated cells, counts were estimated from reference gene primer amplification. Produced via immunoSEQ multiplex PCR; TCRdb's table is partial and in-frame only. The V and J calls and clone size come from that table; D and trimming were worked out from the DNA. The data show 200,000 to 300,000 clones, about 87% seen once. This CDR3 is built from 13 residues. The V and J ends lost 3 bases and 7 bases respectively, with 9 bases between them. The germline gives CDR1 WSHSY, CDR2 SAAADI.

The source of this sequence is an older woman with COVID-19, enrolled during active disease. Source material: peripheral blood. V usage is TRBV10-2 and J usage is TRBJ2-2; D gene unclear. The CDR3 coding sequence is TGCGCCAGCAGTGATTTAGTAAACGGGGAGCTGTTTTTT. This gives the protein CASSDLVNGELFF.